This T cell receptor beta chain comes out of a study of blood T cell repertoires in COVID-19. Study overall: Samples of COVID-19 (acute and convalescent) were obtained from the United States, Italy and Spain. From T cells, B-cell-depleted T cells, or PBMCs came the material, which was cDNA or gDNA.

Trimming shortened V by 3 bases and J by 2 bases, and 14 bases separated the two germline ends. The CDR3 is made up of 15 amino acids. Germline CDR1 reads SGDLS; CDR2 reads YYNGEE. Original data processing: By means of reference gene primer amplification, nucleated cell counts were estimated. The table came from immunoSEQ multiplex PCR; TCRdb's copy has only in-frame clones and leaves some out. The DNA was the basis for D and trimming; V, J and clone size are from that table. The table has approximately 190,000 clones, approximately 79% seen once. The rearrangement joins TRBV9 to TRBJ1-1, with D possibly TRBD1 on 6 matching bases. The clonotype originates from a man between 25 and 39 years old with active or convalescent COVID-19. Sequencing used peripheral blood. The CDR3 protein is CASSGQAGGNTEAFF. DNA of the CDR3: TGTGCCAGCAGCGGACAGGCAGGAGGAAACACTGAAGCTTTCTTT.